The present T cell receptor (beta chain) was sequenced within a study of Ad26.COV2.S vaccination and SARS-CoV-2 variants. The treatment was: approximately 18 received Ad26.COV2.S at low or high dose, single or two shots; about 5 received placebo; per-sample allocation not given. Specimen acquisition occurred on day 63 following the initial vaccine or placebo injection. The table came from immunoSEQ multiplex PCR; TCRdb's copy has only in-frame clones and leaves some out. The table lists 250,000 to 300,000 clones, around 87% of them singletons. The CDR3 runs to 11 residues. CDR1 and CDR2 (germline): SNHLY, FYNNEI. The V end lost 6 bases, the J end lost 10 bases, and 13 bases lay between the germline ends.

The sample in question was peripheral blood, obtained in a trial of Ad26.COV2.S vaccine versus placebo. The genes are TRBV2 and TRBJ2-7, with D perhaps TRBD2 (6 bases). The TCR originated in a person aged 18 to 59 who received the Ad26.COV2.S COVID-19 vaccine or a placebo. The CDR3 DNA follows: TGTGCCAGCAGCCCACCGGGAGCCCAGTACTTC. Its protein product is CASSPPGAQYF.